This TCR beta chain came from a study of Graves' ophthalmopathy and Graves' hyperthyroidism. Study-level points and caveats: Forecasting of ophthalmopathy progression by the model achieved less than 71% sensitivity and roughly 75% specificity.

Amplification from RNA transcripts yielded the TCR beta CDR3 regions. First-round RT-PCR used HTBI primers; second-round multiplex PCR followed. One entry per CDR3 protein, called by TCRdb with MiXCR from the multiplex PCR reads. The top ten hold 40% to 45% of the sample, which has hundreds of thousands of distinct CDR3 sequences, 40% seen once. Points on this clonotype: Antigen specificity is unknown. Given a much more abundant clone one base away, this may be a read error.

The CDR3 is 14 residues long. Germline CDR1 SNHLY, CDR2 FYNNEI. The V end lost 8 bases, the J end lost 4 bases, and 17 bases lay between the germline ends. The TCR originated in an adult man with Graves' ophthalmopathy. The V and J genes are TRBV2 and TRBJ1-2; D gene ambiguous. The sample taken for sequencing was peripheral blood. CDR3 bases: TGTGCCAGCTCCAGATCGGAACGAATCTATGGCTACACCTTC. Its translation: CASSRSERIYGYTF.